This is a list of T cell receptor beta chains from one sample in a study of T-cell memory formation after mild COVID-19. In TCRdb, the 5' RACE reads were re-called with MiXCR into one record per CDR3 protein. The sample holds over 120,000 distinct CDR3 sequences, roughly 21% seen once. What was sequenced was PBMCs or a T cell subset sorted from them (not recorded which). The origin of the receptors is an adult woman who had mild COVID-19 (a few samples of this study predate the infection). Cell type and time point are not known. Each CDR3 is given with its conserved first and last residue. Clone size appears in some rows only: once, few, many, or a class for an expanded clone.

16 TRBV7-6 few CASSGGQGDRNSPLHF
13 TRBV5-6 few CASSPDREETQYF
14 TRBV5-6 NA CASSLGVANTEAFF
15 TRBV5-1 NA CASSLDQGAGSPLHF
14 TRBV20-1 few CSARSDSRNQPQHF
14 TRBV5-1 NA CASSVEGATMGAFF
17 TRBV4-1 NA CASSQDLFGFTGPMQYF
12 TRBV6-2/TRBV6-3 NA CASRADYREQYF
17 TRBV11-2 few CASSLSGSGGAPDTQYF
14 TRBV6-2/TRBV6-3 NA CASTPVLAKNIQYF
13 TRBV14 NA CASSQDVVRQQYF
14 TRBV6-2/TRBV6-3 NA CASSYGTPGETQYF
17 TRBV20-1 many CSARDETGSSYNSPLHF
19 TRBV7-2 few CASSLAHRSLTLAADTQYF
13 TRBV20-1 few CSAHRDTPYEQYF
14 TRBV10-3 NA CAISADRGRNEQFF
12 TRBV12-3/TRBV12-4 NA CASSFRNTEAFF
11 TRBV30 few CAWSVRLARVF
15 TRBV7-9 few CASSSTGQEGNIQYF
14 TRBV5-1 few CASSLLTGSGELFF
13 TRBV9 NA CASSAGFRGGYTF
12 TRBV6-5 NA CATATVNTEAFF
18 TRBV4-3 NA CASSPGPSGAQGTDTQYF
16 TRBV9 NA CASSVGRSQGKEKLFF
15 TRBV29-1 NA CSVEEMSRGPYEQYF
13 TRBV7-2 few CASSLVSSYGYTF
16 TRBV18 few CASSPGTSGHTDTQYF
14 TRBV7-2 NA CASSSREISHEQFF
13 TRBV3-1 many CASSQGLAREQYF
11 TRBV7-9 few CASSIRAEAFF
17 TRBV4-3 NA CASSQGIAGSRYNEQFF
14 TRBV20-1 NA CSASGGAGTYDQYF
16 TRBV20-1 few CSARLARGTRNNEQFF
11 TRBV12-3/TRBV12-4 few CASRKEVEAFF
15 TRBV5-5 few CASSLAYTRTDTQYF
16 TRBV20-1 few CSAQPTFRGSNTEAFF
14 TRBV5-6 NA CASSFRRRNQPQHF
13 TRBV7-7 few CASSLDPGYEQYF
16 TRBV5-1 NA CASSLDRSSGANVLTF
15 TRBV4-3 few CASSRGAGVADTQYF
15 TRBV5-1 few CASSLGKTYTDTQYF
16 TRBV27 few CASSSQGDRGQGEQFF
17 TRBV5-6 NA CASSQLTGGGSTDTQYF
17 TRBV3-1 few CASSQQGLATDNQPQHF
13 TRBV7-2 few CASSWTGSDTQYF
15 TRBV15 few CATSRAYGGSLEQFF